The present entry profiles one T cell receptor beta chain with its context. What it binds is not known. The sample is drawn from a study of cytomegalovirus exposure and HLA in healthy donors. Study-wide results and caveats: Some highly shared sequence variants likely arose as a pipeline artifact. In a later analysis, at a false discovery rate of 0.05, roughly 17,000 TCR beta sequences matched HLA alleles. In vitro experiments confirmed that three CMV-associated chains were specific for CMV antigens.

V shed 3 bases and J shed 0 bases, with 9 bases lying between them. The germline gives CDR1 MRHNA, CDR2 SNTAGT. The CDR3 has 14 residues. The PCR was carried out with 60 Vbeta primers and 13 Jbeta primers. Using immunoSEQ multiplex PCR, the repertoire was profiled, and TCRdb retains in-frame clones only, with some absent. This table holds 200,000 or so clones. V is TRBV6-4 and J is TRBJ2-7; tentative D call: TRBD1 (6 bases). This clonotype was obtained from a boy aged 5-17 years in good health and CMV-seronegative. Sequenced material: PBMCs. This CDR3 reads CASSEGAGSYEQYF. The CDR3 DNA sequence: TGTGCCAGCAGTGAGGGGGCGGGCTCCTACGAGCAGTACTTC.